This T cell receptor beta chain comes out of a study of T-cell memory formation after mild COVID-19. Regarding the study as a whole: Second-wave clones that peaked on day 37 lacked confirmed SARS-CoV-2 specificity.

TCRdb reprocessed the 5' RACE reads via MiXCR and lists one record per CDR3 protein. The sample includes just over 300,000 distinct CDR3 sequences, just under 20% of them seen just once. As regards this clonotype: Its antigen is as yet unknown.

CDR3 length: 14 amino acids. V lost 1 base and J lost 1, with 7 bases in between. The sequenced material came from PBMCs or a T cell subset sorted from them (not recorded which). The chain is built from TRBV12-3 or TRBV12-4 and TRBJ1-1, with D unclear. The source is a man between 18 and 35 years old who had mild COVID-19 (a few samples of this study predate the infection). Cell type and time point are not known. As DNA, the CDR3 is TGTGCCAGCAGTTTAGGGGCAGCGAACACTGAAGCTTTCTTT. Protein: CASSLGAANTEAFF.